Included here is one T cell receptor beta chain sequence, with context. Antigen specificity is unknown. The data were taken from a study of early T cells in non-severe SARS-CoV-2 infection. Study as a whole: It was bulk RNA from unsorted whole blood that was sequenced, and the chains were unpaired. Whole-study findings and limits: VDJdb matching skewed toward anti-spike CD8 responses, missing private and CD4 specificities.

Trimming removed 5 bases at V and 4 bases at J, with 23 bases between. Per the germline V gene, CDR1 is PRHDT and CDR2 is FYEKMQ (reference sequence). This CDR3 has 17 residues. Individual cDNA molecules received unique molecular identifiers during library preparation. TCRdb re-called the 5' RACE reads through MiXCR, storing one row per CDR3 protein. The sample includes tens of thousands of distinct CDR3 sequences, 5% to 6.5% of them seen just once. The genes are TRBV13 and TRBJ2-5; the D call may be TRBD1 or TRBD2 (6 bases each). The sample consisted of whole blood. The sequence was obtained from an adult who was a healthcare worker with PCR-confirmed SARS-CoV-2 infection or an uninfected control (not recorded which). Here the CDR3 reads CASSPPWKGGVGETQYF. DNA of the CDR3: TGTGCCAGCAGCCCCCCTTGGAAGGGGGGCGTGGGAGAGACCCAGTACTTC.